This T cell receptor (beta chain) emerged from a study of blood T cell repertoires in COVID-19. This CDR3 is 16 amino acids long. Germline assignment: CDR1 SGHKS and CDR2 YYEKEE (reference sequence). V dropped 4 bases and J dropped 0 bases, with 15 bases sitting between them. Profiled with immunoSEQ multiplex PCR; TCRdb holds only in-frame clones, not every one. The sample holds 100,000 to 150,000 clones, roughly 92% seen once. This chain joins TRBV5-5 and TRBJ2-3; TRBD2 might be the D (7 bases). Sequencing was done on a sample of peripheral blood. This sequence originates from a man in his fifties with COVID-19, enrolled during active disease. Written as DNA, the CDR3 is TGTGCCAGCAGCCGGGGGGCTAGCGAAAGCACAGATACGCAGTATTTT. Protein product: CASSRGASESTDTQYF.